This T cell receptor (beta chain) was found in a study of shared clonotypes between healthy human individuals. Details on this clone: The antigen remains undetermined.

Study-wide results and limits: Clonotypes which were not shared had lower generation probabilities than clonotypes that all four donors shared.

V lost 3 bases and J lost 2, with 15 bases in between. Germline CDR1 and CDR2: SGDLS and YYNGEE. This CDR3 region has 15 residues. The repertoire was sequenced with immunoSEQ multiplex PCR; TCRdb's copy has only in-frame clones and lacks some. Altogether some 360,000 clones are present, about 70% being singletons, with the ten largest covering about 10%. The genes are TRBV9 and TRBJ2-7, with D perhaps matching TRBD1 (6 bases). The sequenced sample was memory CD4+ T cells sorted from blood. Described subset: CD45RA-negative fraction. The TCR comes from a man under 40 in good health. The DNA of the CDR3 is TGTGCCAGCAGCGCGTCCGGGACAAGACCCTACGAGCAGTACTTC. Amino acids: CASSASGTRPYEQYF.